This T cell receptor beta chain is drawn from a study of T cells in Graves' hyperthyroidism and ophthalmopathy. The ends lost 5 bases at V and 3 bases at J; junction bases unmatched: 10. The CDR3 loop spans 16 amino acids. RNA transcripts yielded amplified TCR beta CDR3 regions. An initial round of RT-PCR targeting the TCR CDR3 relied on the HTBI primer set. TCRdb re-called the multiplex PCR reads with MiXCR, one entry per CDR3 protein. The sample includes roughly 560,000 distinct CDR3 sequences, roughly 14% of them seen just once. This clonotype appeared many times. Sequenced sample: blood. The rearrangement uses TRBV12-3 or TRBV12-4 and TRBJ1-5; 7 positions agree with TRBD1. This clonotype originated in a woman in her 40s with Graves' ophthalmopathy. As DNA, the CDR3 is TGTGCCAGCAGTCATCCATTGGACAGGTCCAATCAGCCCCAGCATTTT. This sequence encodes CASSHPLDRSNQPQHF.